The entry below gives a single TCR beta chain sequence along with its context. Its antigen is unknown. V lost 3 bases to trimming and J lost 13 bases, with 18 bases between them. The CDR3 runs 13 residues. Germline assignment: CDR1 ENHRY and CDR2 SYGVKD. Amplification yielded TCR beta CDR3 regions, with RNA transcripts as the source. Carried out on the TCR CDR3, a first-round RT-PCR used the HTBI primer set. TCRdb analysed the multiplex PCR reads with MiXCR anew, one entry per CDR3 protein. Of over 500,000 distinct CDR3 sequences listed, 15% to 20% are singletons. The sample comes from a study of T cells in Graves' hyperthyroidism and ophthalmopathy. The diagnoses drew upon clinical symptoms, serum thyroxine and TRAb, thyroid ultrasound and orbital computed tomography. PBMCs stemmed from less than 13 ml fresh peripheral blood. Whole-study results and caveats: A median 6.5 months before onset, the model predicted ophthalmopathy.

The sequenced sample was blood. The chain is built from TRBV10-3 and TRBJ1-1; D not certain. The TCR sequence derives from a woman in her late teens or twenties with Graves' ophthalmopathy. CDR3 DNA: TGTGCCATCAGTGAATCCTGGTCGGGAGGGATTTTCTTT. Protein sequence: CAISESWSGGIFF.